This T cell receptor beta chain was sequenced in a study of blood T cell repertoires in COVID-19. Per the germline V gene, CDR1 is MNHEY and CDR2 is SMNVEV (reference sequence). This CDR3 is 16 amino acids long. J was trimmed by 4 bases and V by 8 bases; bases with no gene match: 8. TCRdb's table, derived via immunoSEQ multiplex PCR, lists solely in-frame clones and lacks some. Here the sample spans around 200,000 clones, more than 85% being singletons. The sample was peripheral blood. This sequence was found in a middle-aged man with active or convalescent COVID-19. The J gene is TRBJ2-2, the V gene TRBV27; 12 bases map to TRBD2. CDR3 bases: TGTGCCAGCTCTCGACTAGCGGGAGACTCCACCGGGGAGCTGTTTTTT. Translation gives CASSRLAGDSTGELFF.